Listed below are T cell receptor beta chains from one sample, sequenced in a study of yellow fever vaccine responses in identical twins. TCRdb itself ran the RT-PCR reads through MiXCR, one entry per CDR3 protein. Among nearly 2,500 distinct CDR3 sequences listed, roughly 83% were seen once. Sequences were derived from T cells from blood (PBMCs), unsorted or a sorted subset (not recorded which), sampled before or after yellow fever vaccination (not recorded which). The origin of the receptors is a woman in her late teens or twenties who received the yellow fever vaccine. The CDR3 runs from the conserved cysteine through the conserved F or W. D genes are given only for firm matches. Expanded clones get a size class; other rows say once, few or many, or leave the size out.

TRBD1,once,TRBV25-1,TRBJ1-2,CASRDSSYYGHTF,TGTGCCAGTCGGGACAGTTCCTACTATGGCCACACCTTC
TRBD1,-,TRBV5-1,TRBJ1-2,CASSTSGQESGYTF,TGCGCCAGCAGCACGTCCGGACAGGAGAGTGGCTACACCTTC
TRBD2,-,TRBV7-1,TRBJ2-3,CASSPGRGGQTQYF,TGTGCCAGCAGCCCAGGGCGGGGGGGCCAAACGCAGTATTTT
-,-,TRBV15,TRBJ2-1,CATSRPIGGYSYNEQFF,TGTGCCACCAGCAGACCCATCGGCGGTTACTCCTACAATGAGCAGTTCTTC
-,-,TRBV19,TRBJ1-5,CASTSGGVGNQPQHF,TGTGCCAGTACCTCGGGGGGGGTAGGCAATCAGCCCCAGCATTTT
-,few,TRBV4-3,TRBJ1-2,CASSQVVGSDSYGYTF,TGCGCCAGCAGCCAAGTGGTCGGCAGCGACTCCTATGGCTACACCTTC
-,-,TRBV11-3,TRBJ2-2,CASSPGSGELFF,TGTGCCAGCAGCCCCGGAAGCGGGGAGCTGTTTTTT
TRBD2,-,TRBV4-1,TRBJ2-1,CASSQTSDSYNEQFF,TGCGCCAGCAGCCAAACTAGCGACTCCTACAATGAGCAGTTCTTC
-,-,TRBV11-1,TRBJ1-1,CASSLKSANAEAFF,TGTGCCAGCAGCTTAAAATCGGCGAACGCTGAAGCTTTCTTT
-,large,TRBV29-1,TRBJ2-7,CSVVGADTYEQYF,TGCAGCGTTGTAGGCGCGGACACCTACGAGCAGTACTTC
-,-,TRBV29-1,TRBJ2-5,CSVPIQGTETQYF,TGCAGCGTTCCCATACAGGGCACGGAGACCCAGTACTTC
-,-,TRBV11-2,TRBJ1-5,CASSLEGHSNQPQHF,TGTGCCAGCAGCTTAGAAGGACATAGCAATCAGCCCCAGCATTTT
TRBD2,once,TRBV3-1,TRBJ2-5,CASSQDNGLAGGWETQYF,TGTGCCAGCAGCCAAGATAATGGGCTAGCGGGAGGGTGGGAGACCCAGTACTTC
-,-,TRBV23-1,TRBJ2-4,CASSYGQFPADIQYF,TGCGCCAGCAGTTACGGACAGTTTCCCGCCGACATTCAGTACTTC
-,-,TRBV27,TRBJ1-5,CASGPKSSNQPQHF,TGTGCCAGCGGACCCAAGAGTAGCAATCAGCCCCAGCATTTT
-,-,TRBV3-1,TRBJ2-1,CASSHGGPNEQFF,TGTGCCAGCAGCCATGGGGGACCCAATGAGCAGTTCTTC
-,-,TRBV11-3,TRBJ2-3,CASSWTGPTDTQYF,TGTGCCAGCAGCTGGACGGGCCCCACAGATACGCAGTATTTT
TRBD2,-,TRBV4-1,TRBJ2-5,CASSQGLAGPQETQYF,TGCGCCAGCAGCCAAGGACTAGCGGGGCCCCAAGAGACCCAGTACTTC
-,-,TRBV11-2,TRBJ2-1,CASSLETFGYNEQFF,TGTGCCAGCAGCTTAGAGACCTTCGGCTACAATGAGCAGTTCTTC
TRBD2,few,TRBV10-1,TRBJ2-1,CASSEAASGKSGEQFF,TGCGCCAGCAGTGAAGCGGCTAGCGGGAAGTCGGGTGAGCAGTTCTTC
-,-,TRBV12-3/TRBV12-4,TRBJ1-6,CASSPGNSPLHF,TGTGCCAGCAGCCCCGGAAATTCACCCCTCCACTTT
-,-,TRBV5-1,TRBJ1-2,CASSLAGRSGYTF,TGCGCCAGCAGCTTGGCAGGGAGGAGTGGCTACACCTTC
-,-,TRBV9,TRBJ2-5,CASSVVGLGETQYF,TGTGCCAGCAGCGTAGTGGGGCTTGGAGAGACCCAGTACTTC
-,-,TRBV15,TRBJ2-3,CATSRERGVSTDTQYF,TGTGCCACCAGCAGAGAAAGGGGGGTTAGTACAGATACGCAGTATTTT
-,-,TRBV4-1,TRBJ1-2,CASSQGTGPNYGYTF,TGCGCCAGCAGCCAAGGGACGGGCCCTAACTATGGCTACACCTTC
TRBD1,few,TRBV10-3,TRBJ1-5,CATKTGLQPQHF,TGTGCCACAAAGACAGGGCTCCAGCCCCAGCATTTT
-,few,TRBV7-7,TRBJ2-2,CASINRDSHLGELFF,TGTGCCAGCATCAACCGGGACTCCCATCTCGGGGAGCTGTTTTTT
TRBD2,-,TRBV10-1,TRBJ2-3,CASSESVASGSIADTQYF,TGCGCCAGCAGTGAGTCGGTTGCTAGCGGGAGTATCGCAGATACGCAGTATTTT
TRBD1,once,TRBV10-1,TRBJ1-1,CASSEATGGFAFF,TGCGCCAGCAGTGAGGCGACAGGGGGGTTCGCTTTCTTT
-,-,TRBV5-1,TRBJ2-1,CASSLSTENEQFF,TGCGCCAGCAGCTTGTCTACCGAAAATGAGCAGTTCTTC